Following are 20 T cell receptor beta chains from one sample sequenced in a study of T cells in Graves' hyperthyroidism and ophthalmopathy. There were TCR beta CDR3 regions amplified from RNA transcripts. An initial round of RT-PCR targeting the TCR CDR3 relied on the HTBI primer set. TCRdb fed the multiplex PCR reads into MiXCR, producing one record per CDR3 protein. The sample lists roughly 560,000 distinct CDR3 sequences; roughly 14% were seen once. Sequenced input: blood. These TCRs come from a middle-aged woman with Graves' ophthalmopathy.

The genes are TRBV4-1 and TRBJ2-5; TRBD2 aligns across 7 bases. Germline values: CDR1 MGHRA, CDR2 YSYEKL. V lost 1 base to trimming and J lost 4 bases; unmatched junction nucleotides: 12. The CDR3 has 17 residues. The CDR3 sequence: CASSQVASGTRRETQYF. For the CDR3, the DNA is TGCGCCAGCAGCCAAGTTGCGAGCGGGACCCGGCGAGAGACCCAGTACTTC.

This clonotype occurred many times. The rearrangement links TRBV28 to TRBJ1-2; 8 nucleotides align to TRBD1. J lost 3 bases, V lost 5 bases, and 8 bases had no gene match. The CDR3 is 15 amino acids. Germline CDR1 and CDR2: MDHEN and SYDVKM. The CDR3 here is CASSPTDREYYGYTF. The DNA for the CDR3 is TGTGCCAGCAGTCCCACGGACAGGGAATACTATGGCTACACCTTC.

There are many counts of this clonotype. The V call is TRBV7-2, the J call TRBJ1-1, with D perhaps matching TRBD1 (5 bases). With 4 bases removed from V and 3 bases from J, the gap between germline ends came to 15 bases. CDR1 and CDR2 from the germline V gene are SGHTA and FQGNSA. This CDR3 has 15 amino acids. CDR3 amino acids: CASSWGRGKHTEAFF. DNA of the CDR3: TGTGCCAGCAGCTGGGGACGGGGGAAGCACACTGAAGCTTTCTTT. Filled out from reference TRBV7-2 and TRBJ1-1, the complete variable domain reads GAGVSQSPSNKVTEKGKDVELRCDPISGHTALYWYRQSLGQGLEFLIYFQGNSAPDKSGLPSDRFSAERTGGSVSTLTIQRTQQEDSAVYLCASSWGRGKHTEAFFGQGTRLTVV.

This chain uses TRBV20-1 with TRBJ2-3; D is possibly TRBD2 (6 bases). V shed 5 bases and J shed 0 bases, with 15 bases lying between them. This CDR3 has 15 amino acids. Per germline, CDR1 DFQATT and CDR2 SNEGSKA (reference sequence). DNA of the CDR3: TGCAGTGCTTTTCCTATAGCGGCTAGCACAGATACGCAGTATTTT. As protein: CSAFPIAASTDTQYF.

This clonotype was recorded at least ten times. V gene TRBV5-6 combines with J gene TRBJ2-7; 8 bases match TRBD2. CDR3 size: 15 residues. The germline CDR1 and CDR2 sequences are SGHDT and YYEEEE. Germline trimming cut 4 bases from V and 0 bases from J; bases unmatched to any gene: 6. The chain's CDR3 is CASSPTSVSSYEQYF. The CDR3 DNA reads TGTGCCAGCAGCCCGACTAGCGTCAGCTCCTACGAGCAGTACTTC.

In this sample, this clonotype turned up many times. The rearrangement uses TRBV6-5 and TRBJ1-5, with 7 bases that match TRBD1. From germline, CDR1 is MNHEY and CDR2 SVGAGI. The CDR3 covers 17 residues. The junction had 11 bases not matched to a gene; V was cut back by 5 bases and J by 1 base. DNA for the CDR3: TGTGCCAGCAGTCGGACAGGAAGATATAGAAGCAATCAGCCCCAGCATTTT. Its protein is CASSRTGRYRSNQPQHF.

Many counts were recorded for this clonotype. The J gene is TRBJ2-7, the V gene TRBV19; 9 bases match TRBD1. This CDR3 has 15 residues. Germline V gene sequence: CDR1 LNHDA, CDR2 SQIVND (reference sequence). J lost 5 bases, V lost 5 bases, and 10 bases had no gene match. The CDR3 sequence: CASSAGQGPNHEQYF. As DNA, the CDR3 is TGTGCCAGTAGTGCCGGACAGGGGCCTAACCACGAGCAGTACTTC.

The genes are TRBV19 and TRBJ1-5; weak D call: TRBD1 (5 bases). Germline V CDR1 and CDR2: LNHDA, SQIVND (reference sequence). V lost 3 bases and J lost 4, with 10 bases in between. The CDR3 totals 14 residues. Here the CDR3 reads CASSIRGENQPQHF. The DNA of the CDR3 is TGTGCCAGTAGTATTAGAGGGGAAAATCAGCCCCAGCATTTT.

This clonotype has a count of ten or more. The rearrangement joins TRBV12-3 or TRBV12-4 to TRBJ1-1, with a weak D call TRBD1 (5 bases). V was trimmed by 7 bases and J by 1 base, leaving 13 bases between them. This CDR3 comprises 14 residues. The CDR3 DNA is TGTGCCAGCACCAAGGGGCGGCAGAACACTGAAGCTTTCTTT. Translation: CASTKGRQNTEAFF.

This clonotype occurred many times. This chain links TRBV12-3 or TRBV12-4 with TRBJ1-5; TRBD1 matches 8 bases. CDR3 length equals 14 residues. Trimming took 7 bases from V and 1 from J; bases not matched to a gene: 3. For the CDR3, the DNA is TGTGCCAGCATCGGACAGGGAAGCAATCAGCCCCAGCATTTT. This codes for CASIGQGSNQPQHF.

This clonotype was counted at least ten times. The CDR3 coding sequence is TGTGCCAGCAGTTGGCAGGGAGAGGCCGGGGAGCTGTTTTTT. Protein product: CASSWQGEAGELFF. The V and J genes are TRBV6-5 and TRBJ2-2, with D perhaps given as TRBD1 or TRBD2 (5 bases each). This CDR3 comprises 14 residues. Germline V gene data show CDR1 as MNHEY and CDR2 as SVGAGI. Trimming left V 4 bases short and J 6 bases short, with 12 bases between.

This clonotype was seen ten or more times. This chain links TRBV28 with TRBJ2-7, with D perhaps TRBD1 (5 bases). Per germline, CDR1 MDHEN and CDR2 SYDVKM. The CDR3 length is 12 residues. Trimming removed 10 bases at V and 2 bases at J, with 12 bases between. CDR3 DNA sequence: TGTGCCACCGGACAACCCGCCTACGAGCAGTACTTC. This codes for CATGQPAYEQYF.

This clonotype was recorded many times. The chain combines TRBV10-3 with TRBJ2-2; D is uncertain. V gave up 3 bases and J gave up 3 bases, with 8 bases separating them. Germline-derived CDR1 and CDR2 are ENHRY and SYGVKD. This CDR3 contains 14 residues. DNA for the CDR3: TGTGCCATCAGTGACGGACCTTACACCGGGGAGCTGTTTTTT. This translates into CAISDGPYTGELFF.

In this sample, this clonotype turned up many times. V and J are TRBV12-3 or TRBV12-4 and TRBJ1-2; D remains unclear. This CDR3 has 14 residues. Deletions cut 2 bases from V and 2 bases from J, with 9 bases between. CDR3 bases: TGTGCCAGCAGTTTAAAAGAGGACAACTATGGCTACACCTTC. It specifies CASSLKEDNYGYTF.

The genes are TRBV27 and TRBJ2-7, with TRBD2 as a possible D gene (6 bases). The V gene lost 4 bases and the J gene lost 3 bases, with 16 bases spanning the gap. The CDR3 loop spans 15 amino acids. Germline V lookup: CDR1 MNHEY, CDR2 SMNVEV (reference sequence). CDR3 sequence: CASSYRLLGGYEQYF. In DNA form, the CDR3 reads TGTGCCAGCAGTTACCGCCTCCTCGGGGGCTACGAGCAGTACTTC.

This chain joins TRBV10-3 and TRBJ2-2; D remains unclear. V lost 4 bases and J lost 6, with 3 bases in between. Germline V gene data show CDR1 as ENHRY and CDR2 as SYGVKD. The CDR3 length is 11 residues. CDR3 in DNA: TGTGCCATCAGTGGAGCCGGGGAGCTGTTTTTT. This encodes CAISGAGELFF.

This clonotype was counted at least ten times. The CDR3 spells CASSDQDPAAFF. As DNA, the CDR3 is TGTGCCAGCAGTGACCAGGACCCCGCGGCTTTCTTT. The rearrangement uses TRBV6-2 or TRBV6-3 and TRBJ1-1, with unresolved D. Germline V CDR1 and CDR2: MNHEY, SVGEGT. The V end was cut by 5 bases, the J end by 11 bases, with 15 bases between. The CDR3 runs to 12 residues.

This clonotype was recorded at least ten times. Its ends do not fully match the called genes, so a read error is possible. The rearrangement links TRBV28 to TRBJ1-5, with D possibly being TRBD1 (6 bases). Germline CDR1 MDHEN, CDR2 SYDVKM. The CDR3 consists of 16 residues. The CDR3 protein is CATSGEDRPSNQPQHF. CDR3 sequence (DNA): TGTGCCACCAGTGGGGAGGACAGACCTAGCAATCAGCCCCAGCATTTT.

This clonotype turned up a few times. V and J are TRBV4-1 and TRBJ1-5; TRBD1 aligns across 7 bases. Germline CDR1 and CDR2: MGHRA and YSYEKL. V gave up 2 bases and J gave up 8 bases; unmatched junction bases: 6. The CDR3 covers 14 residues. DNA of the CDR3: TGCGCCAGCAGCCAAACCGGGACAGCGGAGCCCCAGCATTTT. Protein sequence: CASSQTGTAEPQHF.

In this sample, this clonotype turned up many times. The rearrangement links TRBV6-2 or TRBV6-3 to TRBJ1-2; D remains unclear. Trimming took 5 bases from V and 0 from J, leaving 7 bases between them. CDR1 is MNHEY, CDR2 SVGEGT, per germline. The CDR3 is made up of 13 amino acids. The CDR3 DNA is TGTGCCAGCAGTCAGATGCCTAACTATGGCTACACCTTC. Translating it yields CASSQMPNYGYTF.